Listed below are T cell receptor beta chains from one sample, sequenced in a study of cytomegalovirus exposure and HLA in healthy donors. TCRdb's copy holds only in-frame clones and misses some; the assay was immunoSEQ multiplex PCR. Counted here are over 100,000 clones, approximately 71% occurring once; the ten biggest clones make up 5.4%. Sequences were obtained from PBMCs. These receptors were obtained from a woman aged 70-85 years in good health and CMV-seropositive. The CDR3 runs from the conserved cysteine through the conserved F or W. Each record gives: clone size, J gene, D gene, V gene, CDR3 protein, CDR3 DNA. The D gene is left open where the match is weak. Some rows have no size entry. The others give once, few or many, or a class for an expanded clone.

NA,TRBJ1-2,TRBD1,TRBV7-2,CARQRQGEIGYTF,TGTGCCCGCCAGAGACAGGGGGAGATTGGCTACACCTTC
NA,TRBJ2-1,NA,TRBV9,CASSPSGSSSYNEQFF,TGTGCCAGCAGTCCCTCGGGGAGTTCCTCCTACAATGAGCAGTTCTTC
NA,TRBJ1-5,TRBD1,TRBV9,CASSAPPDRGSNQPQHF,TGTGCCAGCAGCGCCCCACCCGACAGGGGAAGCAATCAGCCCCAGCATTTT
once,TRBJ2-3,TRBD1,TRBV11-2,CASRRQGGTDTQYF,TGTGCCAGCAGACGACAGGGGGGCACAGATACGCAGTATTTT
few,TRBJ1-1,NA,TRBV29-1,CSVNPGNLNTEAFF,TGCAGCGTAAACCCCGGGAATTTGAACACTGAAGCTTTCTTT
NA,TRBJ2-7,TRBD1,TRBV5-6,CASSWKLQGSSYEQYF,TGTGCCAGCAGCTGGAAGCTACAGGGGAGCTCCTACGAGCAGTACTTC
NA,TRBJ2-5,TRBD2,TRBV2,CASTILAGFQETQYF,TGTGCCAGCACCATACTAGCGGGGTTCCAAGAGACCCAGTACTTC
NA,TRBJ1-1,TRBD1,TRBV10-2,CASYQGAGGEAFF,TGCGCCAGCTACCAGGGGGCCGGCGGGGAAGCTTTCTTT
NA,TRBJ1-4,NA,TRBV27,CASSLGAGLREKLFF,TGTGCCAGCAGCCTTGGGGCCGGGTTACGGGAAAAACTGTTTTTT
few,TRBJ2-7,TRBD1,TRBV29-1,CSVEGGGQGSSYEQYF,TGCAGCGTTGAAGGTGGCGGACAGGGAAGCTCCTACGAGCAGTACTTC
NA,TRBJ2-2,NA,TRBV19,CASSIPSTTGELFF,TGTGCCAGTAGTATACCGTCGACTACCGGGGAGCTGTTTTTT
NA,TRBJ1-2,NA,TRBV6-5,CASSKQANYGYTF,TGTGCCAGCAGTAAACAGGCTAACTATGGCTACACCTTC
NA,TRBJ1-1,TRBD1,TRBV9,CASSVGTGNTEAFF,TGTGCCAGCAGCGTAGGGACAGGGAACACTGAAGCTTTCTTT
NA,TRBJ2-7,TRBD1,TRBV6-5,CASSFGQGGFEQYF,TGTGCCAGCAGTTTCGGACAGGGCGGTTTCGAGCAGTACTTC
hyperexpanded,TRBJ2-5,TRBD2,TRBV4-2,CASSQDEAGGYQETQYF,TGTGCCAGCAGCCAAGATGAGGCGGGGGGGTACCAAGAGACCCAGTACTTC
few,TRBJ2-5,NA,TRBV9,CASSVAQVAGETQYF,TGTGCCAGCAGCGTAGCTCAAGTAGCAGGGGAGACCCAGTACTTC
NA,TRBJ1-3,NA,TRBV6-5,CASSYSEGFSGNTIYF,TGTGCCAGCAGTTACTCGGAGGGTTTCTCTGGAAACACCATATATTTT
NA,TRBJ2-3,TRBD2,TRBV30,CAWSTGLAVTDTQYF,TGTGCCTGGAGTACGGGACTAGCGGTCACAGATACGCAGTATTTT
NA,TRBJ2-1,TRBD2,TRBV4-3,CASSPASGGLNEQFF,TGCGCCAGCAGCCCCGCTAGCGGGGGCCTCAATGAGCAGTTCTTC
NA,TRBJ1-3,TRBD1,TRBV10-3,CAISQRQGGSGNTIYF,TGTGCCATCAGTCAAAGACAGGGAGGCTCTGGAAACACCATATATTTT
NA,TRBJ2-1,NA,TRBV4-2,CASSQAGQYNEQFF,TGTGCCAGCAGCCAAGCAGGACAGTACAATGAGCAGTTCTTC
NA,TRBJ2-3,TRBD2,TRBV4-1,CASSQAGTSPDTQYF,TGCGCCAGCAGCCAAGCCGGGACTAGTCCAGATACGCAGTATTTT
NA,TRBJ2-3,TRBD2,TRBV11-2,CASGLAGADTQYF,TGTGCCAGCGGGCTAGCGGGGGCAGATACGCAGTATTTT
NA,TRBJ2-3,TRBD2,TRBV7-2,CASSLAVLAGEGGTQYF,TGTGCCAGCAGCTTAGCGGTTCTAGCGGGGGAAGGTGGTACGCAGTATTTT
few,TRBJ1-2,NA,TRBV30,CAWSVSDLSGYTF,TGTGCCTGGAGTGTCTCGGACTTGTCTGGCTACACCTTC
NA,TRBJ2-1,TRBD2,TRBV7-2,CASSLDLAGGGDEQFF,TGTGCCAGCAGCTTAGACCTAGCGGGGGGTGGGGATGAGCAGTTCTTC
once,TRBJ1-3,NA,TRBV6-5,CASSTGSGNTIYF,TGTGCCAGTTCGACGGGCTCTGGAAACACCATATATTTT
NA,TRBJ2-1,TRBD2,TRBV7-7,CASSSPGLVGFNEQFF,TGTGCTAGCAGCTCGCCGGGACTAGTTGGGTTCAATGAGCAGTTCTTC
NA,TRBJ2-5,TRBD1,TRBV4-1,CASSQGVTDPRGETQYF,TGCGCCAGCAGCCAGGGGGTGACAGATCCCAGGGGGGAGACCCAGTACTTC
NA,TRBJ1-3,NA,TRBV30,CAAVGGEFSGNTIYF,TGTGCCGCAGTTGGGGGGGAATTCTCTGGAAACACCATATATTTT
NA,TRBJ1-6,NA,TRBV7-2,CASTPGGLNSPLHF,TGTGCCAGCACCCCGGGGGGCCTGAATTCACCCCTCCACTTT
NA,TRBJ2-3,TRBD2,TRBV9,CASSVETSDYTDTQYF,TGTGCCAGCAGCGTAGAGACTAGCGATTACACAGATACGCAGTATTTT
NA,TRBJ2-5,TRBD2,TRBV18,CASSPGLAGHETQYF,TGTGCCAGCTCACCGGGACTAGCGGGGCACGAGACCCAGTACTTC
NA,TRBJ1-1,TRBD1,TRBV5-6,CASSLGGQVNTEAFF,TGTGCCAGCAGCTTAGGAGGACAGGTGAACACTGAAGCTTTCTTT
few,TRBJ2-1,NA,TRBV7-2,CASSSRPLGGPPFF,TGTGCCAGCAGCTCACGGCCGTTGGGGGGTCCTCCGTTCTTC
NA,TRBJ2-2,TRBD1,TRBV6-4,CASSPDRVATGELFF,TGTGCCAGCAGCCCAGACAGGGTCGCCACCGGGGAGCTGTTTTTT
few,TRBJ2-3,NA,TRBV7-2,CASSLEGGIDTQYF,TGTGCCAGCAGCTTAGAAGGAGGAATAGATACGCAGTATTTT
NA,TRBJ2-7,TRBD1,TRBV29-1,CSVSGTGSYEQYF,TGCAGCGTTTCCGGGACAGGGTCCTACGAGCAGTACTTC
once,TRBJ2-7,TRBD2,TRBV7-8,CASSLPRERGSSYEQYF,TGTGCCAGCAGCTTACCGCGTGAGCGGGGGTCCTCCTACGAGCAGTACTTC
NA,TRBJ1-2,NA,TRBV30,CAWSGGGGYTF,TGTGCCTGGAGTGGAGGGGGAGGCTACACCTTC
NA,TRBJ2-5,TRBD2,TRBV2,CASSDLLAGQETQYF,TGTGCCAGCAGTGATCTTCTAGCGGGGCAAGAGACCCAGTACTTC